This T cell receptor (beta chain) originates from a study of control samples from healthy donors and cancer patients (dated by TCRdb to 2018 to 2021). Library prep was done by the immunoSEQ multiplex PCR assay. Entries here come from immuneACCESS through TCRdb and include only in-frame sequences with V and J called. Some clones fail to appear in such tables; in the studies checked, an unresolved V gene covers under half of the shortfall, and the cause of the remainder is unknown. This sample holds about 190,000 clones; just under 95% were observed only once. The ten largest clones add up to roughly 1.5% of the sample. Comment on this clone: The specificity of this receptor is unknown. No base quality information exists; no much larger clone differs at one position.

According to the germline V gene, CDR1 reads SNHLY and CDR2 reads FYNNEI. The V and J ends are trimmed by 6 bases and 9 bases, leaving 14 bases between them. The CDR3 goes from the cysteine to the phenylalanine over 12 residues. CDR3 DNA is the only sequence kept; it has 36 bases, read in frame from the first base. The clonotype originates from a young man in good health. Recombination joined TRBV2 with TRBJ1-1; too little of a D gene remains to name it. Sequenced sample: blood. The nucleotide sequence is TGTGCCAGCAGAGGCGGAGTACAAAAAGCTTTCTTT. Translation gives CASRGGVQKAFF.